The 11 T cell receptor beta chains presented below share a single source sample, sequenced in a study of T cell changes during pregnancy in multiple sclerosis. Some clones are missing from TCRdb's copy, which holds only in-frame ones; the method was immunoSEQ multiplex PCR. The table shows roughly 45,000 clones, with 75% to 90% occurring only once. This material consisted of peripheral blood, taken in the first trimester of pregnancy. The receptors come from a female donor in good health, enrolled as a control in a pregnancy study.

The CDR3 sequence: CASSSGTSGLTDTQYF. The CDR3 DNA sequence: TGTGCCAGCAGCTCCGGGACTAGCGGGCTCACAGATACGCAGTATTTT. The J gene is TRBJ2-3, the V gene TRBV7-3; 12 bases agree with TRBD2. The V and J ends lost 4 bases and 2 bases, in that order; junction bases with no gene match: 4. The germline V gene has CDR1 SGHTA and CDR2 FQGTGA. The CDR3 contains 16 residues.

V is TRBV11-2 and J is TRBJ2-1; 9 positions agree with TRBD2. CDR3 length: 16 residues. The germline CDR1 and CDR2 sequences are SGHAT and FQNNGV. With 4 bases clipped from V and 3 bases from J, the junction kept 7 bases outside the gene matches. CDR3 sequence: CASSSLAGADYNEQFF. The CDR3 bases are TGTGCCAGCAGCTCTTTAGCGGGAGCCGACTACAATGAGCAGTTCTTC. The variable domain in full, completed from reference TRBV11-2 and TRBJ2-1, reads EAGVAQSPRYKIIEKRQSVAFWCNPISGHATLYWYQQILGQGPKLLIQFQNNGVVDDSQLPKDRFSAERLKGVDSTLKIQPAKLEDSAVYLCASSSLAGADYNEQFFGPGTRLTVL.

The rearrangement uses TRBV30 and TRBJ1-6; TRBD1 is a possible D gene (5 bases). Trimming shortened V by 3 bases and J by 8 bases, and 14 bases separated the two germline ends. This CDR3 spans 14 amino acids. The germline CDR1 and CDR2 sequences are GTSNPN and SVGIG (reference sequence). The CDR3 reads CAWRSGGTHSPLHF. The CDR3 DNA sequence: TGTGCCTGGAGGTCGGGGGGGACGCATTCACCCCTCCACTTT.

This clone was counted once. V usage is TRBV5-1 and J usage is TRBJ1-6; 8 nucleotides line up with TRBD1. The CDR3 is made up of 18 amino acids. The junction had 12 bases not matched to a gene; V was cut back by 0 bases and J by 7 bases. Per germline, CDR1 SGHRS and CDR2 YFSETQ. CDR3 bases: TGCGCCAGCAGCTTGGTCCGGTCAGGGACAGGCGAAAATTCACCCCTCCACTTT. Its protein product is CASSLVRSGTGENSPLHF.

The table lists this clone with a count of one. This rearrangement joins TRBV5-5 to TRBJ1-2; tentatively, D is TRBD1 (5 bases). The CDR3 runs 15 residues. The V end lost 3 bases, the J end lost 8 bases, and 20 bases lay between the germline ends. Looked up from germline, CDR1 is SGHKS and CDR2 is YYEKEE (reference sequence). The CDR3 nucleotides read TGTGCCAGCAGCTGGAATCCTAACACAGGAGACGGCTACACCTTC. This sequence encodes CASSWNPNTGDGYTF.

The CDR3 coding sequence is TGTGCCAGCAGCCAAGCGGGGTCTTCTTATGGCTACACCTTC. Protein sequence: CASSQAGSSYGYTF. The chain carries TRBV14 and TRBJ1-2; the D is unclear. The CDR3 extends over 14 amino acids. V gave up 1 base and J gave up 5 bases, with 11 bases separating them. From germline, CDR1 is SGHDN and CDR2 FVKESK. The complete variable domain, with remaining parts taken from reference TRBV14 and TRBJ1-2, reads EAGVTQFPSHSVIEKGQTVTLRCDPISGHDNLYWYRRVMGKEIKFLLHFVKESKQDESGMPNNRFLAERTGGTYSTLKVQPAELEDSGVYFCASSQAGSSYGYTFGSGTRLTVV.

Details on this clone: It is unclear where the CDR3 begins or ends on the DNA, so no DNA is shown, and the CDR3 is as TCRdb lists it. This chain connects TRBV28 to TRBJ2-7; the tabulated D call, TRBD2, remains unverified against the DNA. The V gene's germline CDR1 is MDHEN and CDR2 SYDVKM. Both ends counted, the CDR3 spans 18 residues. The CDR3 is CASSLLRAGGGPYYEQYF.

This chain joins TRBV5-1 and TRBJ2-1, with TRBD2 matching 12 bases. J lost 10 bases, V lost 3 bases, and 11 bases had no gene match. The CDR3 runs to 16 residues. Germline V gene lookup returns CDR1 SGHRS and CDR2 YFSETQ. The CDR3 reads CASSWALAGGKEEQFF. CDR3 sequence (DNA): TGCGCCAGCAGCTGGGCTCTAGCGGGAGGGAAGGAAGAGCAGTTCTTC.

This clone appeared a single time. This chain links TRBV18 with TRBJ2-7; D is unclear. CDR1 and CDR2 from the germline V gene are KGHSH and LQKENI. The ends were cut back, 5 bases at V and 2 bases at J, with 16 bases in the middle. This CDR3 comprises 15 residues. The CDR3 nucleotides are TGTGCCAGCTCAACAGAATCCTCAGGTCCCTACGAGCAGTACTTC. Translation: CASSTESSGPYEQYF.

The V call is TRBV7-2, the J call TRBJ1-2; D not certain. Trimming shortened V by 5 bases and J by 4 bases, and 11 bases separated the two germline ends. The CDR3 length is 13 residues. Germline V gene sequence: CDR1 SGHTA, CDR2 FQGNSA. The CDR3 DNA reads TGTGCCAGCAGCAATTTACATGGCTATGGCTACACCTTC. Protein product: CASSNLHGYGYTF.

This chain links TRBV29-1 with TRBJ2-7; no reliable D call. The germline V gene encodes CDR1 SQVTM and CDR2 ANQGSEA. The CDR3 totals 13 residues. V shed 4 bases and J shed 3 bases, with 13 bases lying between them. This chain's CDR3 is CSVVGASLYEQYF. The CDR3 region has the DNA TGCAGCGTTGTCGGAGCCAGCCTCTACGAGCAGTACTTC.